The 24 T cell receptor beta chains listed next were all sequenced from one sample in a study of vaccination and CD4 T cells after COVID-19. Their cognate antigens are unknown. The treatment: approximately nine-day PBMC culture with coronavirus spike peptide pools or control peptides (ViraFEST assay). Oncomine TCR Beta short-read sequencing was applied to DNA from cultured CD4+ T cells. TCRdb fed the PCR reads into MiXCR, producing one record per CDR3 protein. The data contain some 14,000 distinct CDR3 sequences, roughly 71% of them singletons. Material for sequencing was CD4+ T cells from blood, cultured in vitro. The receptors were sampled from a human donor who had recovered from COVID-19.

The chain recombines TRBV6-4 with TRBJ2-3; D may be TRBD2 (5 bases). This CDR3 region has 13 residues. Germline V gene data show CDR1 as MRHNA and CDR2 as SNTAGT. Deletions cut 3 bases from V and 1 base from J, with 5 bases between. CDR3 sequence (DNA): TGTGCCAGCAGTGAAGCGGGCACAGATACGCAGTATTTT. This sequence encodes CASSEAGTDTQYF.

V gene TRBV2 combines with J gene TRBJ1-5; the D is unclear. In germline, CDR1 is SNHLY, CDR2 FYNNEI. The ends were cut back, 7 bases at V and 4 bases at J, with 14 bases in the middle. CDR3 length equals 14 residues. In DNA, the CDR3 is TGTGCCAGCAAAATGGTACAGTCTAATCAGCCCCAGCATTTT. Its protein is CASKMVQSNQPQHF.

The chain has TRBV7-9 and TRBJ1-6; a weak D match, TRBD1 (5 bases). The germline V gene encodes CDR1 SEHNR and CDR2 FQNEAQ (reference sequence). Between the trimmed V and J ends, which lost 6 bases and 3 bases, there was a span of 12 bases. The CDR3 totals 15 residues. The CDR3 nucleotides read TGTGCCAGCAGTCCCGGGACCAACTATAATTCACCCCTCCACTTT. It codes for CASSPGTNYNSPLHF.

The CDR3, as DNA: TGTGCCACCAGTGATTGGGGACAGGCGCACACAGATACGCAGTATTTT. The encoded protein is CATSDWGQAHTDTQYF. The chain uses TRBV24-1 and TRBJ2-3, with TRBD1 matching over 8 bases. The J segment lost 2 bases and the V segment lost 2 bases, leaving 5 bases of the junction unmatched. The CDR3 runs 16 residues. Per the germline V gene, CDR1 is KGHDR and CDR2 is SFDVKD.

In its sample, this clonotype is large. The V and J genes are TRBV6-1 and TRBJ1-1; 7 bases line up with TRBD1. The CDR3 loop spans 12 amino acids. V gave up 5 bases and J gave up 5 bases; unmatched junction bases: 2. The germline V gene has CDR1 MNHNS and CDR2 SASEGT. The CDR3 nucleotides are TGTGCCAGCAGTCAGACAGGGACTGAAGCTTTCTTT. Amino acids: CASSQTGTEAFF.

The chain combines TRBV4-3 with TRBJ1-3; D unclear. The ends were cut back, 4 bases at V and 4 bases at J, with 5 bases in the middle. This CDR3 spans 12 amino acids. CDR1 and CDR2 from the germline V gene are LGHNA and YSLEER. The CDR3 sequence: CASSRLGNTIYF. The CDR3 nucleotides are TGCGCCAGCAGCCGCTTGGGAAACACCATATATTTT.

The chain employs TRBV20-1 and TRBJ2-2; 8 bases align to TRBD1. The junction had 5 bases not matched to a gene; V was cut back by 5 bases and J by 3 bases. Germline V CDR1 and CDR2: DFQATT, SNEGSKA (reference sequence). The CDR3 is made up of 14 amino acids. The CDR3 sequence: CSAPTGAHTGELFF. As DNA, the CDR3 is TGCAGTGCTCCGACAGGGGCCCACACCGGGGAGCTGTTTTTT.

V gene TRBV29-1 combines with J gene TRBJ2-3; D is undetermined. The germline gives CDR1 SQVTM, CDR2 ANQGSEA. Trimming cost V 4 bases and J 0 bases, with 11 bases left between them. The CDR3 contains 14 residues. CDR3 sequence reads: CSVGGQRSTDTQYF. The CDR3 nucleotides read TGCAGCGTTGGGGGTCAGAGAAGCACAGATACGCAGTATTTT.

This chain uses TRBV7-9 with TRBJ2-1; no definite D call. Trimming shortened V by 2 bases and J by 7 bases, and 12 bases separated the two germline ends. The CDR3 extends over 14 amino acids. Germline loops: CDR1 SEHNR, CDR2 FQNEAQ (reference sequence). In DNA form, the CDR3 reads TGTGCCAGCAGCTTACCCCAGGCATCTAATGAGCAGTTCTTC. This encodes CASSLPQASNEQFF.

The V and J genes are TRBV6-1 and TRBJ1-4; D gene unclear. CDR1 and CDR2 (germline): MNHNS, SASEGT. Trimming removed 5 bases from V and 9 bases from J, with 7 bases in between. The CDR3 length is 11 residues. CDR3 DNA: TGTGCCAGCAGTCAAGGTCAAAAACTGTTTTTT. As protein: CASSQGQKLFF.

This chain joins TRBV20-1 and TRBJ2-5, with D possibly being TRBD1 or TRBD2 (6 bases each). Between the trimmed V and J ends, which lost 5 bases and 5 bases, there was a span of 12 bases. CDR1 and CDR2 (germline): DFQATT, SNEGSKA (reference sequence). The CDR3 is made up of 12 amino acids. The CDR3 is CSAPGAGETQYF. In nucleotides, the CDR3 is TGCAGTGCTCCGGGGGCAGGGGAGACCCAGTACTTC.

V and J are TRBV20-1 and TRBJ1-2, with D maybe TRBD1 (5 bases). The germline V gene encodes CDR1 DFQATT and CDR2 SNEGSKA (reference sequence). The ends were cut back, 5 bases at V and 8 bases at J, with 21 bases in the middle. The CDR3 runs 14 residues. CDR3 in amino acids: CSAFNNLGQGGYTF. The CDR3 bases are TGCAGTGCTTTCAATAACTTGGGGCAAGGAGGCTACACCTTC.

This clonotype was observed a few times. The rearrangement uses TRBV20-1 and TRBJ1-2; D perhaps matches TRBD1 (5 bases). Germline V lookup: CDR1 DFQATT, CDR2 SNEGSKA (reference sequence). CDR3 length: 13 amino acids. Trimming removed 0 bases from V and 8 bases from J, with 13 bases in between. DNA of the CDR3: TGCAGTGCTAGAGACCTGCCTAAGGGGGGCTACACCTTC. This codes for CSARDLPKGGYTF.

The CDR3 region is CASSKTSSGPSGGDTDTQYF. CDR3 nucleotide sequence: TGTGCCAGCAGCAAAACGTCTAGCGGGCCCTCCGGGGGAGACACAGATACGCAGTATTTT. The chain has TRBV21-1 and TRBJ2-3; the table names TRBD2, a call not compared with the DNA. TRBV21-1 is reported as a pseudogene. The CDR3 covers 20 residues.

V gene TRBV19 combines with J gene TRBJ1-5; a possible D gene is TRBD1 (5 bases). The germline CDR1 and CDR2 sequences are LNHDA and SQIVND (reference sequence). This CDR3 spans 15 amino acids. Trimming removed 8 bases from V and 0 bases from J, with 14 bases in between. Written as DNA, the CDR3 is TGTGCCAGTGGGACGACACCGTATAGCAATCAGCCCCAGCATTTT. Its translation: CASGTTPYSNQPQHF.

This clonotype qualifies as medium-sized. This chain uses TRBV7-2 with TRBJ2-2; D not certain. In germline, CDR1 is SGHTA, CDR2 FQGNSA. This CDR3 contains 13 residues. The germline V and J ends were trimmed by 10 bases and 6 bases, with 15 bases remaining between them. For the CDR3, the DNA is TGTGCCACAAAGGATTATTTGGCCGGGGAGCTGTTTTTT. Protein product: CATKDYLAGELFF.

This chain joins TRBV20-1 and TRBJ2-2; perhaps TRBD1 as D (6 bases). The CDR3 is 13 residues long. Deletions cut 2 bases from V and 3 bases from J, with 7 bases between. CDR1 DFQATT and CDR2 SNEGSKA come from the germline V gene (reference sequence). This CDR3 reads CSARKGDTGELFF. The CDR3 nucleotides read TGCAGTGCTAGAAAGGGGGACACCGGGGAGCTGTTTTTT.

The V and J genes are TRBV5-1 and TRBJ1-6; D ambiguous. The germline V and J ends were trimmed by 0 bases and 8 bases, with 6 bases remaining between them. CDR3 length: 13 amino acids. Per the germline V gene, CDR1 is SGHRS and CDR2 is YFSETQ. Written as DNA, the CDR3 is TGCGCCAGCAGCTTGGAAACAGATTCACCCCTCCACTTT. Translated: CASSLETDSPLHF.

This clonotype was observed once. V gene TRBV7-9 combines with J gene TRBJ2-7; no clear D. Per germline, CDR1 SEHNR and CDR2 FQNEAQ (reference sequence). This CDR3 is built from 13 residues. Trimming left V 5 bases short and J 4 bases short, with 12 bases between. The DNA for the CDR3 is TGTGCCAGCAGCCCAATTCCTACTTACGAGCAGTACTTC. This translates into CASSPIPTYEQYF.

As regards this clonotype: At one boundary the junction diverges from the germline segment, which might be a read error. The chain combines TRBV24-1 with TRBJ1-2, with D possibly matching TRBD1 (5 bases). The CDR3 totals 14 residues. Germline V gene lookup returns CDR1 KGHDR and CDR2 SFDVKD. The CDR3 reads CATGDSSRDYGYTF. CDR3 nucleotide sequence: TGTGCCACCGGTGACAGTTCCCGGGACTATGGCTACACCTTC.

With regard to this clonotype: An end of the junction differs from the germline gene, which may be a read error. CDR3 DNA sequence: TGTGCCGGCAGTCGTGACTCGGCTAGTAGGGGCTACACCTTC. This codes for CAGSRDSASRGYTF. The chain employs TRBV12-3 or TRBV12-4 and TRBJ1-2; D not certain. The CDR3 is 14 amino acids.

The rearrangement joins TRBV15 to TRBJ1-1, with a tentative D call TRBD1 (6 bases). Between the trimmed V and J ends, which lost 5 bases and 3 bases, there was a span of 16 bases. This CDR3 has 15 residues. Germline V lookup: CDR1 LNHNV, CDR2 YYDKDF (reference sequence). The chain's CDR3 is CATSGEGGRDTEAFF. The CDR3 nucleotides are TGTGCCACCAGCGGGGAAGGGGGGCGAGACACTGAAGCTTTCTTT.

V usage is TRBV4-1 and J usage is TRBJ1-5; D is ambiguous. The ends were cut back, 0 bases at V and 5 bases at J, with 11 bases in the middle. The CDR3 runs 15 residues. CDR1 is MGHRA, CDR2 YSYEKL, per germline. CDR3 coding DNA: TGCGCCAGCAGCCAAGAAACCAGGAGAGATCAGCCCCAGCATTTT. Amino acids: CASSQETRRDQPQHF.

The chain employs TRBV20-1 and TRBJ2-3, with D tentatively TRBD1 or TRBD2 (5 bases each). The V gene's germline CDR1 is DFQATT and CDR2 SNEGSKA (reference sequence). Deletions cut 6 bases from V and 5 bases from J, with 15 bases between. CDR3 length: 13 residues. The CDR3 sequence: CSALRWGIDTQYF. CDR3 coding DNA: TGCAGTGCCCTCAGATGGGGGATAGATACGCAGTATTTT.